This T cell receptor (beta chain) originates from a study of blood T cell repertoires in COVID-19. Overall study context: Acute-phase and convalescent COVID-19 samples originated in the United States, Italy and Spain. The analysed material was cDNA or gDNA that came from T cells, B-cell-depleted T cells, or PBMCs.

V shed 5 bases, J shed 0 bases, and the junction held 6 bases outside the gene matches. The CDR3 loop spans 15 amino acids. Germline loops: CDR1 SGHAT, CDR2 FQNNGV. Original processing notes: How many nucleated cells were present was estimated from reference gene primer amplification. Sequencing was performed with immunoSEQ multiplex PCR; in TCRdb, only in-frame clones are kept and a portion is missing. Clone size and V and J calls were adopted from that table, with D and trimming inferred from the DNA. The repertoire has under 300,000 clones, approximately 83% of them found once; the top ten carry roughly 13%.

This TCR came from a human donor in a cohort sampled during active COVID-19. The sequenced sample consisted of peripheral blood. The J gene is TRBJ2-7, the V gene TRBV11-2, with 8 positions matching TRBD2. The CDR3 here is CASSNSGKNSYEQYF. As DNA, the CDR3 is TGTGCCAGCAGCAATAGCGGGAAAAACTCCTACGAGCAGTACTTC.